The rows below give T cell receptor beta chains drawn from one sample of a study of cytomegalovirus exposure and HLA in healthy donors. Produced via immunoSEQ multiplex PCR; TCRdb's table is partial and in-frame only. The sample includes approximately 110,000 clones, 55% to 75% of them seen just once. Material: PBMCs. The receptors derive from a man aged 25-40 years in good health and CMV-seropositive. The CDR3 runs from the conserved cysteine through the conserved F or W. Fields, in order: clone size, D gene, J gene, V gene, CDR3 protein, CDR3 DNA. D genes are given only for firm matches. Where a row states a size, it is once, few, many or the class of an expanded clone; other rows omit it.

abundance: once
d_gene: .
j_gene: TRBJ2-7
v_gene: TRBV13
CDR3aa: CASSLGGQGKYF
CDR3nt: TGTGCCAGCAGCTTAGGCGGGCAGGGGAAGTACTTC

abundance: .
d_gene: .
j_gene: TRBJ2-1
v_gene: TRBV19
CDR3aa: CASGGGVSYNEQFF
CDR3nt: TGTGCCAGTGGCGGCGGGGTGTCCTACAATGAGCAGTTCTTC

abundance: .
d_gene: .
j_gene: TRBJ2-3
v_gene: TRBV6-5
CDR3aa: CASSLRGDTQYF
CDR3nt: TGTGCCAGCAGTCTCCGGGGAGATACGCAGTATTTT

abundance: once
d_gene: .
j_gene: TRBJ2-5
v_gene: TRBV7-7
CDR3aa: CASSPDSLPETQYF
CDR3nt: TGTGCTAGCAGCCCGGACAGCCTTCCCGAGACCCAGTACTTC

abundance: once
d_gene: TRBD1
j_gene: TRBJ2-7
v_gene: TRBV9
CDR3aa: CASSVDLGQSYEQYF
CDR3nt: TGTGCCAGCAGCGTAGATCTGGGACAGTCCTACGAGCAGTACTTC

abundance: few
d_gene: TRBD1
j_gene: TRBJ2-7
v_gene: TRBV15
CDR3aa: CATSRAGGQGEQYF
CDR3nt: TGTGCCACCAGCCGTGCAGGGGGCCAGGGGGAGCAGTACTTC

abundance: .
d_gene: .
j_gene: TRBJ1-1
v_gene: TRBV7-9
CDR3aa: CASSSRQEDQMNTEAFF
CDR3nt: TGTGCCAGCAGCTCACGACAGGAGGATCAAATGAACACTGAAGCTTTCTTT

abundance: .
d_gene: .
j_gene: TRBJ2-7
v_gene: TRBV30
CDR3aa: CAWSGLAPYEQYF
CDR3nt: TGTGCCTGGAGTGGATTGGCTCCCTACGAGCAGTACTTC

abundance: .
d_gene: TRBD2
j_gene: TRBJ2-4
v_gene: TRBV7-2
CDR3aa: CASSLRGGPIAKNIQYF
CDR3nt: TGTGCCAGCAGCCTCCGGGGGGGGCCAATAGCCAAAAACATTCAGTACTTC

abundance: .
d_gene: .
j_gene: TRBJ2-6
v_gene: TRBV5-5
CDR3aa: CASSLVWEYSGANVLTF
CDR3nt: TGTGCCAGCAGCTTAGTCTGGGAGTATAGTGGGGCCAACGTCCTGACTTTC

abundance: .
d_gene: .
j_gene: TRBJ1-1
v_gene: TRBV10-3
CDR3aa: CATHLRLNTEAFF
CDR3nt: TGTGCCACCCATCTTAGATTGAACACTGAAGCTTTCTTT

abundance: .
d_gene: TRBD2
j_gene: TRBJ2-7
v_gene: TRBV9
CDR3aa: CASSVGLAGGSYEQYF
CDR3nt: TGTGCCAGCAGCGTAGGCCTAGCGGGGGGGTCCTACGAGCAGTACTTC

abundance: .
d_gene: .
j_gene: TRBJ2-2
v_gene: TRBV21-1
CDR3aa: CASSVKGSGNTGELFF
CDR3nt: TGTGCCAGCAGCGTGAAGGGTAGCGGGAACACCGGGGAGCTGTTTTTT

abundance: .
d_gene: .
j_gene: TRBJ1-2
v_gene: TRBV7-9
CDR3aa: CSSSFSRDYGYTF
CDR3nt: TGTTCCAGCAGCTTTTCCAGGGACTATGGCTACACCTTC

abundance: .
d_gene: TRBD1
j_gene: TRBJ2-7
v_gene: TRBV7-9
CDR3aa: CASSFGYRGSSYEQYF
CDR3nt: TGTGCCAGCAGCTTCGGCTACAGGGGGAGCTCCTACGAGCAGTACTTC

abundance: few
d_gene: TRBD2
j_gene: TRBJ2-3
v_gene: TRBV27
CDR3aa: CASSYSGRGADTQYF
CDR3nt: TGTGCCAGCAGTTATAGCGGACGGGGGGCAGATACGCAGTATTTT

abundance: .
d_gene: TRBD1
j_gene: TRBJ1-5
v_gene: TRBV19
CDR3aa: CASSKNPGQSNQPQHF
CDR3nt: TGTGCCAGTAGTAAAAATCCGGGACAGAGCAATCAGCCCCAGCATTTT

abundance: .
d_gene: TRBD2
j_gene: TRBJ2-5
v_gene: TRBV5-1
CDR3aa: CASSSLRGDQETQYF
CDR3nt: TGCGCCAGCAGCTCGCTACGGGGGGACCAAGAGACCCAGTACTTC